These T cell receptor beta chains were read from a single sample in a study of control samples from healthy donors and cancer patients. Assay: immunoSEQ multiplex PCR; the TCRdb copy retains only in-frame clones and omits some. The sample totals around 190,000 clones. The sequenced sample consisted of blood. These receptors were obtained from a young woman in good health. Each CDR3 is given with its conserved first and last residue. The order of the fields is J gene, V gene, D gene, CDR3 DNA, CDR3 protein. A D gene is named only where the DNA matches it firmly.

TRBJ1-2	TRBV4-1	-	TGCGCCAGCAGCCAGCCCAAGCGGGGGCGAGTCTATGGCTACACCTTC	CASSQPKRGRVYGYTF
TRBJ2-2	TRBV30	-	TGTGCCTGGAGTGTACTCTCCGGGGAGCTGTTTTTT	CAWSVLSGELFF
TRBJ1-1	TRBV7-2	-	TGTGCCAGCAGCTTTGGACAGCTTGAAGCTTTCTTT	CASSFGQLEAFF
TRBJ1-2	TRBV12-3/TRBV12-4	-	TGTGCCAGCAGTTTAGACCCTTATGGCTACACCTTC	CASSLDPYGYTF
TRBJ2-7	TRBV25-1	-	TGTGCCAGCAGGTACAGGGTTAAGGACGAGCAGTACTTC	CASRYRVKDEQYF
TRBJ2-4	TRBV5-1	TRBD2	TGCGCCAGCAGCGGGAACCCGGGACTAGCGGGGATCGGCGCCAAAAACATTCAGTACTTC	CASSGNPGLAGIGAKNIQYF
TRBJ2-5	TRBV7-9	-	TGTGCCAGCAGCTTAGACGACCAAAGAGAGACCCAGTACTTC	CASSLDDQRETQYF
TRBJ1-4	TRBV28	-	TGTGCCAGCAGTTTGAAGCAAACTAATGAAAAACTGTTTTTT	CASSLKQTNEKLFF
TRBJ1-1	TRBV4-2	-	TGTGCCAGCAGCCCCGCCGTATCGATCAGGAGGAACACTGAAGCTTTCTTT	CASSPAVSIRRNTEAFF
TRBJ2-1	TRBV18	TRBD2	TGTGCCAGCTCACCCGAGGAGCGGGGGGTCTACAATGAGCAGTTCTTC	CASSPEERGVYNEQFF
TRBJ1-3	TRBV10-3	-	TGTGCCACCTGGGGGAGGGAGGCTGGAAACACCATATATTTT	CATWGREAGNTIYF
TRBJ1-6	TRBV6-5	-	TGTGCCAGCAGTTACTGGACAGACTATAATTCACCCCTCCACTTT	CASSYWTDYNSPLHF
TRBJ1-1	TRBV5-1	-	TGCGCCAGCAGCTTGGACAGGGCAACTGAAGCTTTCTTT	CASSLDRATEAFF
TRBJ1-6	TRBV5-6	-	TGTGCCAGCAGCCCTACGGTCAGCTCCTATAATTCACCCCTCCACTTT	CASSPTVSSYNSPLHF
TRBJ1-5	TRBV5-8	-	TGTGCCAGCAGTTCCCGAACGGGAGCTAGCAATCAGCCCCAGCATTTT	CASSSRTGASNQPQHF
TRBJ2-5	TRBV20-1	-	TGCAGTGCTAGTTACTGGGGGGGCCTTGAGACCCAGTACTTC	CSASYWGGLETQYF
TRBJ2-7	TRBV3-1/TRBV3-2	-	TGTGCCAGCAGCCCCGCGAGCCAACCTACTTACGAGCAGTACTTC	CASSPASQPTYEQYF
TRBJ2-1	TRBV27	TRBD1	TGTGCCAGCAGAGGTCCGGGACAGAGAACGTACAGCTCCTACAATGAGCAGTTCTTC	CASRGPGQRTYSSYNEQFF
TRBJ1-2	TRBV5-1	-	TGCGCCAGCAGTAATTCAAGACTGAGTGGGTATGGCTACACCTTC	CASSNSRLSGYGYTF
TRBJ1-4	TRBV28	-	TGTGCCAGCAGTTTAAACAGGGTTTACGATGAAAAACTGTTTTTT	CASSLNRVYDEKLFF
TRBJ1-2	TRBV11-2	TRBD1	TGTGCCAGCAGCTTAGTTTTTGGGACAGAAGCTAACTATGGCTACACCTTC	CASSLVFGTEANYGYTF
TRBJ1-1	TRBV15	-	TGTGCCACCAGCGCCTCCGCAGCGGCGTACACTGAAGCTTTCTTT	CATSASAAAYTEAFF
TRBJ1-4	TRBV5-5	-	TGTGCCAGCAGCTTGTCTCTGGGTCGGCTTTCTAATGAAAAACTGTTTTTT	CASSLSLGRLSNEKLFF
TRBJ2-7	TRBV28	-	TGTGCCAGCAGTTCCTACTACGAGCAGTACTTC	CASSSYYEQYF
TRBJ2-7	TRBV28	-	TGTGCCAGCGCCTCGCCAGGGTTCTCCTACGAGCAGTACTTC	CASASPGFSYEQYF
TRBJ1-2	TRBV6-5	-	TGTGCCAGCAGCCCGGATAACTATGGCTACACCTTC	CASSPDNYGYTF
TRBJ2-2	TRBV6-5	-	TGTGCCAGCAGCTTGGACTACCCACGGACCGGGGAGCTGTTTTTT	CASSLDYPRTGELFF
TRBJ1-2	TRBV6-5	TRBD1	TGTGCCAGCATGGCAGGGGGGTATGGCTACACCTTC	CASMAGGYGYTF
TRBJ1-2	TRBV28	-	TGTGCCAGCAGTTTCCCCTATGGCTACACCTTC	CASSFPYGYTF
TRBJ2-1	TRBV11-2	-	TGTGCCAGCAGCATCGACAGGAATGAGCAGTTCTTC	CASSIDRNEQFF
TRBJ1-2	TRBV2	-	TGTGCCAGCAGTGAAGCGCAAGGGTGGACGGGGGGCTACACCTTC	CASSEAQGWTGGYTF
TRBJ2-5	TRBV6-5	-	TGTGCCAGCAGGTCTAGCCAAGAGACCCAGTACTTC	CASRSSQETQYF